Presented here are 22 T cell receptor beta chains from one specimen sequenced in a study of T cells in Graves' hyperthyroidism and ophthalmopathy. TCR beta CDR3 region amplification was performed from RNA transcripts. The primer set for the first-round RT-PCR of the TCR CDR3 was HTBI. TCRdb independently ran MiXCR on the multiplex PCR reads; one entry per CDR3 protein. The repertoire includes about 560,000 distinct CDR3 sequences, roughly a sixth of them detected once, and about 20% sits in the top ten. Sequencing was carried out using blood. The origin of the receptors is a woman under 30 with Graves' hyperthyroidism.

This sequence joins TRBV28 and TRBJ2-3; the D call may be TRBD1 or TRBD2 (6 bases each). CDR1 is MDHEN, CDR2 SYDVKM, per germline. The CDR3 is 16 amino acids. The germline V and J ends were trimmed by 6 bases and 3 bases, with 19 bases remaining between them. This CDR3 is CASSPGWAGQTDTQYF. The CDR3 nucleotides are TGTGCCAGCAGCCCCGGCTGGGCGGGACAAACAGATACGCAGTATTTT.

This clonotype was counted at least ten times. This chain connects TRBV5-1 to TRBJ2-7, with 14 bases matching TRBD2. CDR1 and CDR2 from the germline V gene are SGHRS and YFSETQ. Unmatched junction bases numbered 5, after V lost 4 bases and J lost 5 bases. The CDR3 sequence is 15 residues long. DNA for the CDR3: TGCGCCAGCAGCCCGGGACTAGCGGGAGTTAACGAGCAGTACTTC. Translated, it gives CASSPGLAGVNEQYF.

Many counts were recorded for this clonotype. The rearrangement links TRBV12-3 or TRBV12-4 to TRBJ1-1; 7 bases line up with TRBD1. With 6 bases clipped from V and 5 bases from J, the junction kept 9 bases outside the gene matches. The CDR3 is made up of 14 amino acids. The DNA of the CDR3 is TGTGCCAGCAGCCGGAGGGGGCGGGAGACTGAAGCTTTCTTT. Amino acid sequence: CASSRRGRETEAFF.

This clonotype was seen repeatedly, ten times or more. The rearrangement uses TRBV19 and TRBJ1-1; D not certain. The ends were cut back, 4 bases at V and 0 bases at J, with 12 bases in the middle. This CDR3 spans 15 amino acids. Per the germline V gene, CDR1 is LNHDA and CDR2 is SQIVND (reference sequence). The CDR3 nucleotides are TGTGCCAGTAGTACCATGGACGGATTGAACACTGAAGCTTTCTTT. This encodes CASSTMDGLNTEAFF.

This clonotype was seen more than once but under ten times. The genes are TRBV6-2 or TRBV6-3 and TRBJ1-2; no clear D. The V and J ends lost 5 bases and 6 bases respectively, with 10 bases between them. Germline CDR1 and CDR2: MNHEY and SVGEGT. CDR3 size: 12 residues. The CDR3 DNA sequence: TGTGCCAGCAGTAACGGACGGGATGGCTACACCTTC. It specifies CASSNGRDGYTF.

V usage is TRBV4-2 and J usage is TRBJ2-1; TRBD2 matches 11 bases. Germline-derived CDR1 and CDR2 are LGHNA and YNFKEQ. CDR3 length equals 16 residues. Germline trimming cut 0 bases from V and 7 bases from J; bases unmatched to any gene: 5. The DNA for the CDR3 is TGTGCCAGCAGCCAAGATCTGGCTAGCGGGGGGAATGAGCAGTTCTTC. This gives the protein CASSQDLASGGNEQFF.

J is TRBJ1-1 and V is TRBV4-1; weak D call: TRBD1 (5 bases). Germline values: CDR1 MGHRA, CDR2 YSYEKL. The V end was cut by 4 bases, the J end by 4 bases, with 13 bases between. This CDR3 spans 14 amino acids. The CDR3 spells CASSRVTVITEAFF. The CDR3 region has the DNA TGCGCCAGCAGCCGAGTGACAGTGATCACTGAAGCTTTCTTT.

Many counts were recorded for this clonotype. One junction end disagrees with the germline gene, perhaps due to a read error. The chain carries TRBV5-1 and TRBJ2-5; no firm D call. CDR1 SGHRS and CDR2 YFSETQ come from the germline V gene. CDR3 size: 13 residues. CDR3 in DNA: TGTGCCAGCAGCTTAGTTGGTGGGGAGACCCAGTACTTC. It is translated as CASSLVGGETQYF.

The V call is TRBV12-3 or TRBV12-4, the J call TRBJ2-7; 11 bases match TRBD1. Unmatched junction bases numbered 6, after V lost 5 bases and J lost 3 bases. The CDR3 spans 15 residues. The CDR3 DNA sequence: TGTGCCAGCAGTCCAGAGGGACAGGGGGGCTACGAGCAGTACTTC. As protein: CASSPEGQGGYEQYF.

This clonotype was recorded at least ten times. The chain has TRBV24-1 and TRBJ2-5, with D perhaps TRBD1 (6 bases). The CDR3 totals 16 residues. V was pared by 2 bases and J by 5 bases, with 17 bases between. The V gene's germline CDR1 is KGHDR and CDR2 SFDVKD. CDR3 DNA: TGTGCCACCAGTGATTCAGGACAGCCCGTCTTGGAGACCCAGTACTTC. This codes for CATSDSGQPVLETQYF.

In its sample, this clonotype was seen a few times. The chain has TRBV7-9 and TRBJ1-2; no reliable D call. In germline, CDR1 is SEHNR, CDR2 FQNEAQ (reference sequence). Trimming stripped 6 bases from V and 8 bases from J, with 10 bases between. There are 11 residues in the CDR3. The CDR3 nucleotides read TGTGCCAGCAGTTTCCAGCGGGGCTACACCTTC. Translation: CASSFQRGYTF.

This chain connects TRBV30 to TRBJ2-4; D might be TRBD2 (7 bases). Trimming removed 3 bases at V and 9 bases at J, with 15 bases between. The germline gives CDR1 GTSNPN, CDR2 SVGIG (reference sequence). This CDR3 has 13 amino acids. DNA for the CDR3: TGTGCCTGGAGCCGGGGGGCGCGGGGCATTCAGTACTTC. Protein: CAWSRGARGIQYF.

The V call is TRBV20-1, the J call TRBJ2-7; 13 nucleotides match TRBD2. CDR1 DFQATT and CDR2 SNEGSKA come from the germline V gene (reference sequence). The ends lost 2 bases at V and 5 bases at J; junction bases unmatched: 6. CDR3 length equals 15 residues. The chain's CDR3 is CSARTGTSGKDEQYF. CDR3 nucleotides: TGCAGTGCTAGAACCGGGACTAGCGGGAAAGACGAGCAGTACTTC.

This clonotype was observed at least ten times. The V gene is TRBV7-3, the J gene TRBJ2-3, with 7 bases aligning to TRBD2. This CDR3 contains 16 residues. Germline CDR1 reads SGHTA; CDR2 reads FQGTGA. Trimming took 5 bases from V and 0 from J; bases not matched to a gene: 8. The CDR3 region is CASSHLGGVSTDTQYF. In DNA form, the CDR3 reads TGTGCCAGCAGCCATCTGGGGGGGGTAAGCACAGATACGCAGTATTTT.

This clonotype was observed a few times. This chain connects TRBV4-2 to TRBJ2-6; the D is unclear. There are 15 residues in the CDR3. Trimming took 1 base from V and 1 from J, leaving 5 bases between them. Germline values: CDR1 LGHNA, CDR2 YNFKEQ. The CDR3 here is CASSQASSGANVLTF. The CDR3 DNA reads as TGTGCCAGCAGCCAAGCATCGTCTGGGGCCAACGTCCTGACTTTC.

This clonotype was recorded many times. This sequence joins TRBV28 and TRBJ2-5; unclear D gene. Germline CDR1 reads MDHEN; CDR2 reads SYDVKM. This CDR3 region has 15 residues. Trimming stripped 2 bases from V and 1 base from J, with 11 bases between. The CDR3: CASSLRWRSQETQYF. DNA for the CDR3: TGTGCCAGCAGTTTACGATGGCGCAGCCAAGAGACCCAGTACTTC.

V usage is TRBV5-1 and J usage is TRBJ2-7; D is undetermined. Germline lookup yields CDR1 SGHRS and CDR2 YFSETQ. V lost 0 bases, J lost 2 bases, and 12 bases lay in between. The CDR3 is made up of 15 amino acids. CDR3 protein: CASSLAGSHPYEQYF. The CDR3 region has the DNA TGCGCCAGCAGCTTGGCCGGTTCCCACCCCTACGAGCAGTACTTC.

The V and J genes are TRBV4-1 and TRBJ1-2; D gene uncertain. Germline CDR1 is MGHRA and CDR2 is YSYEKL. The CDR3 is 14 residues long. V lost 0 bases and J lost 8, with 13 bases in between. The chain's CDR3 is CASSQERLLGGYTF. For the CDR3, the DNA is TGCGCCAGCAGCCAAGAACGACTATTGGGAGGCTACACCTTC.

Ten or more counts support this clonotype. The CDR3 bases are TGTGCCAGCAGAGAGCTGAACAGGATCTGGGGCTACACCTTC. It yields the protein CASRELNRIWGYTF. The chain is built from TRBV28 and TRBJ1-2, with D tentatively TRBD1 (5 bases). V lost 6 bases and J 8 bases, leaving 19 bases between the germline ends. CDR1 is MDHEN and CDR2 is SYDVKM in the germline V gene. This CDR3 comprises 14 residues.

This clonotype was detected a few times. A much larger clone differs from this one at a single base, so this may be a read error. This chain uses TRBV6-2 or TRBV6-3 with TRBJ1-5, with 7 bases aligning to TRBD1. Germline CDR1 reads MNHEY; CDR2 reads SVGEGT. The CDR3 totals 14 residues. After removal of 7 bases from V and 0 bases from J, the junction contained 3 bases not matched to a gene. The CDR3 DNA follows: TGTGCCAGCACGGGACAGCTTAGCAATCAGCCCCAGCATTTT. Amino acid sequence: CASTGQLSNQPQHF.

This clonotype was counted only a few times. The chain carries TRBV18 and TRBJ1-2, with 7 bases that match TRBD1. This CDR3 is built from 14 residues. The ends lost 2 bases at V and 4 bases at J; junction bases unmatched: 4. CDR1 KGHSH and CDR2 LQKENI come from the germline V gene. DNA of the CDR3: TGTGCCAGCTCACCAACAGGGGTGGGCTATGGCTACACCTTC. Translated: CASSPTGVGYGYTF.

A word on this clonotype: This sequence may be a read error, since a much larger clone differs from it by one base. The genes are TRBV6-9 and TRBJ1-2; D is uncertain. CDR3 length equals 14 residues. The V gene's germline CDR1 is MNHGY and CDR2 SVAAGI. V dropped 2 bases and J dropped 2 bases, with 9 bases sitting between them. The CDR3 sequence is CASSYGVANYGYTF. The CDR3 bases are TGTGCCAGCAGTTATGGTGTCGCGAACTATGGCTACACCTTC.